The 17 T cell receptor beta chains presented below share a single source sample, sequenced in a study of T cells in narcolepsy. The data were produced by immunoSEQ multiplex PCR, yet TCRdb's version contains in-frame clones alone and is incomplete. The data contain 36,000 or so clones, approximately 86% of them singletons. The sequencing sample was made of CD45RA- memory CD4+ T cells from PBMCs. These receptors were taken from a human donor with narcolepsy.

The chain couples TRBV12-5 to TRBJ1-6; TRBD1 aligns across 8 bases. Germline V CDR1 and CDR2: LGHNT, FRNRAP. J lost 8 bases, V lost 7 bases, and 10 bases had no gene match. The CDR3 length is 15 residues. CDR3 sequence reads: CASALITGGYSPLHF. Here the CDR3 DNA reads TGTGCTAGTGCCCTCATAACAGGGGGGTATTCACCCCTCCACTTT. Full variable domain (missing parts from reference TRBV12-5 and TRBJ1-6): DARVTQTPRHKVTEMGQEVTMRCQPILGHNTVFWYRQTMMQGLELLAYFRNRAPLDDSGMPKDRFSAEMPDATLATLKIQPSEPRDSAVYFCASALITGGYSPLHFGNGTRLTVT.

The chain recombines TRBV6-9 with TRBJ1-2; D gene unclear. The germline V gene has CDR1 MNHGY and CDR2 SVAAGI. V gave up 2 bases and J gave up 7 bases, with 11 bases separating them. The length of the CDR3 is 13 residues. The CDR3 is CASSYGERGGYTF. CDR3 in DNA: TGTGCCAGCAGTTATGGTGAGCGAGGTGGCTACACCTTC.

V is TRBV28 and J is TRBJ1-3; D ambiguous. V was trimmed by 4 bases and J by 6 bases, leaving 16 bases between them. Per germline, CDR1 MDHEN and CDR2 SYDVKM. CDR3 size: 15 residues. CDR3 bases: TGTGCCAGCAGTTCGCCGGGAACGGGTGCAAACACCATATATTTT. Amino acid sequence: CASSSPGTGANTIYF.

The chain is built from TRBV5-6 and TRBJ2-1, with a possible D match to TRBD2 (5 bases). V shed 4 bases and J shed 7 bases, with 9 bases lying between them. Germline values: CDR1 SGHDT, CDR2 YYEEEE. CDR3 length: 12 amino acids. CDR3 protein: CASSATRNEQFF. The DNA for the CDR3 is TGTGCCAGCAGCGCCACTAGGAATGAGCAGTTCTTC.

The V call is TRBV29-1, the J call TRBJ2-3; possible D gene TRBD1, 5 bases. V lost 6 bases to trimming and J lost 2 bases, with 12 bases between them. Germline V gives CDR1 SQVTM, CDR2 ANQGSEA. The CDR3 consists of 13 residues. The CDR3 DNA reads TGCAGCGTCGACCAGGACAACACAGATACGCAGTATTTT. Protein product: CSVDQDNTDTQYF.

V gene TRBV28 combines with J gene TRBJ2-1; 8 nucleotides match TRBD2. The germline V gene has CDR1 MDHEN and CDR2 SYDVKM. The CDR3 has 15 residues. J lost 0 bases, V lost 6 bases, and 4 bases had no gene match. The CDR3, as DNA: TGTGCCAGCAGCGCTAGCGGGCCCTCCTACAATGAGCAGTTCTTC. Amino acid sequence: CASSASGPSYNEQFF.

The rearrangement links TRBV4-3 to TRBJ2-7; D is uncertain. The germline V gene encodes CDR1 LGHNA and CDR2 YSLEER. V shed 4 bases and J shed 1 base, with 11 bases lying between them. This CDR3 contains 14 residues. This chain's CDR3 is CASSPRLGSYEQYF. CDR3 bases: TGCGCCAGCAGCCCCAGGTTGGGGTCCTACGAGCAGTACTTC.

The rearrangement joins TRBV5-1 to TRBJ1-2; no reliable D call. This CDR3 is 14 amino acids long. Germline values: CDR1 SGHRS, CDR2 YFSETQ. V was clipped by 4 bases and J by 4 bases, with 14 bases between them. The CDR3 sequence is CASSHRTEGYGYTF. As DNA, the CDR3 is TGCGCCAGCAGCCACCGGACGGAGGGCTATGGCTACACCTTC.

V gene TRBV30 combines with J gene TRBJ2-1; D tentatively reads TRBD1 or TRBD2 (5 bases each). Trimming stripped 4 bases from V and 9 bases from J, with 16 bases between. This CDR3 is 13 amino acids long. Germline V gene data show CDR1 as GTSNPN and CDR2 as SVGIG (reference sequence). This CDR3 reads CAWTGGRGAEQFF. The CDR3 DNA sequence: TGTGCCTGGACTGGGGGTAGGGGTGCTGAGCAGTTCTTC.

This clone was seen only once. CDR3 in amino acids: CASSQGGAGTQYF. The CDR3 DNA sequence: TGTGCCAGCAGCCAAGGGGGGGCTGGGACCCAGTACTTC. This chain links TRBV4-2 with TRBJ2-5, with D perhaps given as TRBD1 or TRBD2 (6 bases each). V dropped 1 base and J dropped 7 bases, with 10 bases sitting between them. CDR1 and CDR2 from the germline V gene are LGHNA and YNFKEQ. The CDR3 is 13 amino acids.

V gene TRBV5-1 combines with J gene TRBJ1-1; the D is unclear. Between the trimmed V and J ends, which lost 1 base and 4 bases, there was a span of 14 bases. The CDR3 is made up of 15 amino acids. Germline V gene data show CDR1 as SGHRS and CDR2 as YFSETQ. The CDR3 DNA reads as TGCGCCAGCAGCTTGTCTTTCTCCTCGGCCACTGAAGCTTTCTTT. Encoded protein: CASSLSFSSATEAFF.

V and J are TRBV18 and TRBJ2-7; TRBD1 matches at 9 bases. V gave up 0 bases and J gave up 7 bases; unmatched junction bases: 7. The CDR3 consists of 15 residues. Per the germline V gene, CDR1 is KGHSH and CDR2 is LQKENI. CDR3 region: CASSPPGQGLGEQYF. CDR3 in DNA: TGTGCCAGCTCACCACCGGGACAGGGATTGGGGGAGCAGTACTTC.

DNA of the CDR3: TGTGCCCAGGTACGGGGAGGAAACTATGGCTACACCTTC. Translating it yields CAQVRGGNYGYTF. The chain couples TRBV30 to TRBJ1-2, with no clear D. V shed 8 bases and J shed 2 bases, with 15 bases lying between them. This CDR3 spans 13 amino acids. From germline, CDR1 is GTSNPN and CDR2 SVGIG (reference sequence).

The chain combines TRBV11-2 with TRBJ2-7; D ambiguous. V lost 5 bases and J lost 3, with 8 bases in between. Germline assignment: CDR1 SGHAT and CDR2 FQNNGV. This CDR3 region has 12 residues. DNA of the CDR3: TGTGCCAGCAGCGCCCAAGGCTACGAGCAGTACTTC. This encodes CASSAQGYEQYF.

The chain couples TRBV20-1 to TRBJ1-2; TRBD1 matches at 10 bases. Germline CDR1 is DFQATT and CDR2 is SNEGSKA (reference sequence). The V gene end was trimmed by 5 bases and the J gene end by 13 bases; junction bases not matched to a gene: 7. The CDR3 loop spans 11 amino acids. CDR3 in amino acids: CSAVTGGLSTF. CDR3 nucleotide sequence: TGCAGTGCTGTGACAGGGGGCCTCAGCACCTTC.

The V call is TRBV7-9, the J call TRBJ2-3; 7 bases map to TRBD1. In germline, CDR1 is SEHNR, CDR2 FQNEAQ (reference sequence). The CDR3 contains 16 residues. V was clipped by 4 bases and J by 3 bases; unmatched bases: 10. CDR3 sequence: CASSSPILTGTDTQYF. CDR3 DNA sequence: TGTGCCAGCAGCTCACCAATCTTGACAGGGACAGATACGCAGTATTTT.

The chain employs TRBV9 and TRBJ2-2; the D gene is possibly TRBD2 (5 bases). Per the germline V gene, CDR1 is SGDLS and CDR2 is YYNGEE. V shed 2 bases and J shed 2 bases, with 10 bases lying between them. This CDR3 spans 15 amino acids. Here the CDR3 DNA reads TGTGCCAGCAGCGTTATTGGACTCAACACCGGGGAGCTGTTTTTT. This codes for CASSVIGLNTGELFF.